This T cell receptor (beta chain) came from a study of beta chain features in type 1 diabetes. Of the isolated RNA, all was reverse transcribed, and so the sequenced material was expressed TCRB transcripts. Using immunoSEQ multiplex PCR, the repertoire was profiled, and TCRdb retains in-frame clones only, with some absent. This table holds roughly 41,000 clones, over 45% found once. This TCR came from a woman between 18 and 29 years old in good health. The sequenced sample was central memory CD4+ T cells from blood.

CDR3 in amino acids: CASSLGGQGIQYF. CDR3 in DNA: TGTGCCAGCAGCTTAGGGGGACAAGGCATTCAGTACTTC. The chain uses TRBV7-3 and TRBJ2-4; D is perhaps TRBD1 (6 bases). V was trimmed by 2 bases and J by 9 bases, leaving 11 bases between them. This CDR3 region has 13 residues. The germline V gene encodes CDR1 SGHTA and CDR2 FQGTGA.